This TCR beta chain was recorded in a study of CD8 T cells in ankylosing spondylitis. Findings and caveats of the study: In ankylosing spondylitis blood, a motif of seven or eight highly homologous TCR beta variants appeared characteristic.

Germline lookup yields CDR1 KGHSH and CDR2 LQKENI. The CDR3 has 16 residues. V was trimmed by 4 bases and J by 3 bases, leaving 18 bases between them. Regarding this clonotype: Its specificity is unknown.

A single record per CDR3 protein comes from TCRdb applying MiXCR to the 5' RACE reads. Of some 800,000 distinct CDR3 sequences listed, approximately 12% are singletons. The receptor comes from a male donor with ankylosing spondylitis. The sample comprised blood, either unsorted or a sorted T cell fraction (not recorded which). The chain carries TRBV18 and TRBJ1-1; D unclear. The CDR3 reads CASSLGVWARDTEAFF. The CDR3 bases are TGTGCCAGCTCACTAGGTGTATGGGCGCGGGACACTGAAGCTTTCTTT.